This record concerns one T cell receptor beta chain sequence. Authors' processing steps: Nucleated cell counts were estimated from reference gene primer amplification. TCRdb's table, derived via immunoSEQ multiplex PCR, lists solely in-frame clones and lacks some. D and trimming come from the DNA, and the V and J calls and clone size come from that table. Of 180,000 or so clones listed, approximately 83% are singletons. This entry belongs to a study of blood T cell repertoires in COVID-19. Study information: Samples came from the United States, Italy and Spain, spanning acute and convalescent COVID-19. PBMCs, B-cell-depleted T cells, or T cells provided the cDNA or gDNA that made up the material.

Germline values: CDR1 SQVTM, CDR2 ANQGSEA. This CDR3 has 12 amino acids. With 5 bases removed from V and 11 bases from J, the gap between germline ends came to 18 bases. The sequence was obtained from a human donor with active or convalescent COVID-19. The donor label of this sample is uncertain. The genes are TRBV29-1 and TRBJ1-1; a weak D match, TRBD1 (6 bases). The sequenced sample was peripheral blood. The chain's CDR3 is CSVQSRATGAFF. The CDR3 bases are TGCAGCGTTCAAAGCAGGGCTACAGGGGCTTTCTTT.